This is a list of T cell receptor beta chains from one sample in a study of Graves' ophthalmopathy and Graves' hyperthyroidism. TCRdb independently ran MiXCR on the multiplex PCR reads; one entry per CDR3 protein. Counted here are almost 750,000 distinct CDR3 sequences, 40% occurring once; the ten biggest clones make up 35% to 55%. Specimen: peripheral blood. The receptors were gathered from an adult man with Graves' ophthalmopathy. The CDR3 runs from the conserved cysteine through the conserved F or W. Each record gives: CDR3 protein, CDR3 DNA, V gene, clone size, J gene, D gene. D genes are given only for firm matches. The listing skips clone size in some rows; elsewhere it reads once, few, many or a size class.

CATWGANTGELFF	TGTGCCACCTGGGGGGCGAACACCGGGGAGCTGTTTTTT	TRBV24-1	NA	TRBJ2-2	NA
CASSVAGASHEQYF	TGTGCCAGCAGCGTAGCGGGCGCCTCCCACGAGCAGTACTTC	TRBV9	few	TRBJ2-7	NA
CATSDTTGGYGYTF	TGTGCCACCAGTGATACGACAGGGGGCTATGGCTACACCTTC	TRBV24-1	many	TRBJ1-2	TRBD1
CASSKGQGPSYGYTF	TGTGCCAGCAGTAAGGGACAGGGTCCGAGCTATGGCTACACCTTC	TRBV6-6	many	TRBJ1-2	TRBD1
CASSWDRMSNQPQHF	TGTGCCAGCAGTTGGGACAGAATGAGCAATCAGCCCCAGCATTTT	TRBV28	NA	TRBJ1-5	TRBD1
CSARIGQPQETQYF	TGCAGTGCTAGAATCGGGCAGCCCCAAGAGACCCAGTACTTC	TRBV20-1	NA	TRBJ2-5	NA
CASSIRGGYTF	TGTGCCAGTAGTATTCGCGGGGGCTACACCTTC	TRBV19	many	TRBJ1-2	NA
CASSCRDRGRPGELFF	TGTGCCAGCAGCTGCCGGGACAGGGGGCGGCCCGGGGAGCTGTTTTTT	TRBV7-9	NA	TRBJ2-2	TRBD1
CAISESGLVNTEAFF	TGTGCCATCAGTGAGTCCGGGCTGGTGAACACTGAAGCTTTCTTT	TRBV10-3	NA	TRBJ1-1	NA
CASSRGLGQGETEAFF	TGTGCCAGCAGCCGAGGACTTGGACAGGGAGAGACTGAAGCTTTCTTT	TRBV14	few	TRBJ1-1	TRBD1
CSASAPRGWAYEQYF	TGCAGTGCTAGTGCCCCACGGGGGTGGGCCTACGAGCAGTACTTC	TRBV20-1	few	TRBJ2-7	NA
CSARRTANEKLFF	TGCAGTGCTAGGAGAACGGCTAATGAAAAACTGTTTTTT	TRBV20-1	NA	TRBJ1-4	NA
CSAERGQETQYF	TGCAGCGCCGAGAGGGGGCAAGAGACCCAGTACTTC	TRBV29-1	many	TRBJ2-5	NA
CASSQRMSSYEQYF	TGTGCCAGCAGCCAGCGGATGAGCTCCTACGAGCAGTACTTC	TRBV25-1	once	TRBJ2-7	NA
CAVQGLLSGELFF	TGTGCCGTCCAGGGCCTCCTATCCGGGGAGCTGTTTTTT	TRBV24-1	few	TRBJ2-2	NA
CSTRTQGGNAEAFF	TGCAGCACCAGGACCCAGGGCGGAAACGCTGAAGCTTTCTTT	TRBV29-1	many	TRBJ1-1	NA
CSARDPSGTGKNTEAFF	TGCAGTGCTAGAGACCCATCCGGGACAGGCAAGAACACTGAAGCTTTCTTT	TRBV20-1	NA	TRBJ1-1	TRBD1